These 26 T cell receptor beta chains originate from one sample sequenced in a study of blood T cells in healthy people across ages. The use of a sample-barcoded 5' primer and a J-beta primer mix characterized a second PCR of about 7 to 12 cycles. MiXCR, applied by TCRdb to the 5' RACE reads, yields one record per CDR3 protein. The sample comprises more than 800,000 distinct CDR3 sequences, around 28% of which are singletons, and around a sixth rests with the top ten. The sequenced sample consisted of blood. These receptor sequences come from a woman at least 80 years old in good health.

The chain joins TRBV5-1 to TRBJ2-2; D is possibly TRBD2 (5 bases). The length of the CDR3 is 15 residues. Germline V CDR1 and CDR2: SGHRS, YFSETQ. The V and J ends lost 4 bases and 5 bases respectively, with 15 bases between them. CDR3 DNA: TGCGCCAGCAGCCCCGCGGCAGTAGCGACCGGGGAGCTGTTTTTT. Protein: CASSPAAVATGELFF.

This clonotype appeared a few times. Germline is not matched at one junction end, which may reflect a read error. V gene TRBV20-1 combines with J gene TRBJ2-3; the D gene is possibly TRBD2 (6 bases). CDR1 is DFQATT, CDR2 SNEGSKA, per germline (reference sequence). There are 15 residues in the CDR3. CDR3 sequence: CSAGDPGEITDTQYF. CDR3 DNA sequence: TGCAGTGCTGGAGATCCGGGGGAGATAACAGATACGCAGTATTTT.

This chain joins TRBV12-3 or TRBV12-4 and TRBJ2-5; 9 bases match TRBD2. The J call may be mistaken, given a closer DNA end match to TRBJ2-7. The CDR3 has 19 residues. CDR3 residues: CASSGGQPTSGLWAYEQYF. The CDR3 nucleotides are TGTGCCAGCAGCGGGGGACAGCCGACTAGCGGCCTATGGGCCTACGAGCAGTACTTC.

This clonotype was counted between two and nine times. The rearrangement joins TRBV6-2 or TRBV6-3 to TRBJ1-1; possibly TRBD1 for D (5 bases). Germline V CDR1 and CDR2: MNHEY, SVGEGT. V lost 7 bases, J lost 1 base, and 13 bases lay in between. The CDR3 consists of 14 residues. The CDR3, as DNA: TGTGCCAGCAAAGGTACAGGAAAGAACACTGAAGCTTTCTTT. Its protein is CASKGTGKNTEAFF.

This clonotype was recorded a few times. The chain links TRBV5-1 to TRBJ2-3; possibly TRBD2 for D (5 bases). The CDR3 runs 14 residues. Germline CDR1 reads SGHRS; CDR2 reads YFSETQ. V was clipped by 1 base and J by 7 bases, with 13 bases between them. The CDR3, as DNA: TGCGCCAGCAGCTTGAGTTTAGAGGGAAATACGCAGTATTTT. This sequence encodes CASSLSLEGNTQYF.

This clonotype was picked up many times. The gene calls are TRBV7-2 and TRBJ1-4; D possibly corresponds to TRBD1 (5 bases). Germline CDR1 and CDR2: SGHTA and FQGNSA. CDR3 length: 15 amino acids. Trimming left V 2 bases short and J 2 bases short, with 9 bases between. CDR3 protein: CASSLWGLTNEKLFF. The CDR3 DNA is TGTGCCAGCAGCTTATGGGGGTTGACTAATGAAAAACTGTTTTTT.

This chain links TRBV2 with TRBJ1-2, with D possibly being TRBD1 (5 bases). Germline-derived CDR1 and CDR2 are SNHLY and FYNNEI. Trimming removed 3 bases at V and 4 bases at J, with 15 bases between. This CDR3 spans 15 amino acids. CDR3 sequence reads: CASSEGRGDIYGYTF. CDR3 sequence (DNA): TGTGCCAGCAGTGAGGGGCGCGGCGACATCTATGGCTACACCTTC.

This CDR3 is CASSDRDRGLSPLHF. The CDR3 DNA is TGTGCCAGCAGCGACCGGGACAGGGGGCTTTCACCCCTCCACTTT. The chain is built from TRBV9 and TRBJ1-6, with 12 positions matching TRBD1. V was clipped by 3 bases and J by 9 bases; unmatched bases: 4. This CDR3 contains 15 residues. The germline V gene encodes CDR1 SGDLS and CDR2 YYNGEE.

Many counts were recorded for this clonotype. CDR3 sequence reads: CASSFPHSNYGYTF. The CDR3 nucleotides are TGTGCCAGCAGCTTCCCTCATTCAAACTATGGCTACACCTTC. The rearrangement joins TRBV7-2 to TRBJ1-2; no firm D call. The germline V gene encodes CDR1 SGHTA and CDR2 FQGNSA. CDR3 size: 14 residues. Trimming stripped 3 bases from V and 2 bases from J, with 10 bases between.

The chain employs TRBV2 and TRBJ2-5; D unclear. V lost 0 bases, J lost 10 bases, and 9 bases lay in between. CDR1 and CDR2 (germline): SNHLY, FYNNEI. The CDR3 loop spans 12 amino acids. Here the CDR3 reads CASSEAEMYQYF. The DNA for the CDR3 is TGTGCCAGCAGTGAAGCGGAGATGTACCAGTACTTC.

Many counts were recorded for this clonotype. The chain has TRBV9 and TRBJ2-5; 7 bases agree with TRBD1. The CDR3 is 15 amino acids. Trimming removed 3 bases from V and 2 bases from J; junction bases left unmatched: 7. The germline gives CDR1 SGDLS, CDR2 YYNGEE. CDR3 nucleotide sequence: TGTGCCAGCAGCGCCACGACAGGGTCTCAAGAGACCCAGTACTTC. This translates into CASSATTGSQETQYF. Using reference TRBV9 and TRBJ2-5 for the parts outside the CDR3, the full variable domain is DSGVTQTPKHLITATGQRVTLRCSPRSGDLSVYWYQQSLDQGLQFLIQYYNGEERAKGNILERFSAQQFPDLHSELNLSSLELGDSALYFCASSATTGSQETQYFGPGTRLLVL.

This chain uses TRBV5-4 with TRBJ2-1; D is possibly TRBD1 or TRBD2 (6 bases each). Trimming took 5 bases from V and 1 from J, leaving 16 bases between them. Germline CDR1 SGHNT, CDR2 YYREEE (reference sequence). This CDR3 comprises 16 residues. The CDR3 sequence: CASSSGGRVSYNEQFF. CDR3 in DNA: TGTGCCAGCAGTTCCGGGGGCCGGGTTTCCTACAATGAGCAGTTCTTC.

The chain couples TRBV2 to TRBJ2-7; 10 bases match TRBD2. Trimming took 7 bases from V and 4 from J; bases not matched to a gene: 16. CDR1 is SNHLY and CDR2 is FYNNEI in the germline V gene. The CDR3 runs to 17 residues. Written as DNA, the CDR3 is TGTGCCAGCAACTCCTCCCCGAGCGGGAGGGGCTCTTACGAGCAGTACTTC. Its translation: CASNSSPSGRGSYEQYF.

On this clonotype: This could be a read error, since a much larger clone is one nucleotide away. The rearrangement joins TRBV7-7 to TRBJ2-1; D unresolved. CDR3 size: 13 residues. Germline CDR1 reads SSHAT; CDR2 reads FNYEAQ (reference sequence). The CDR3 reads CASSSTPCNEQFF. The CDR3 DNA is TGTGCTAGCAGCTCCACGCCTTGCAATGAGCAGTTCTTC. Combining the CDR3 with reference TRBV7-7 and TRBJ2-1 gives the whole variable domain GAGVSQSPRYKVTKRGQDVTLRCDPISSHATLYWYQQALGQGPEFLTYFNYEAQPDKSGLPSDRFSAERPEGSISTLTIQRTEQRDSAMYRCASSSTPCNEQFFGPGTRLTVL.

This clonotype appeared many times. The rearrangement joins TRBV20-1 to TRBJ2-7; no clear D gene. The ends were cut back, 1 base at V and 2 bases at J, with 3 bases in the middle. The V gene's germline CDR1 is DFQATT and CDR2 SNEGSKA (reference sequence). This CDR3 is built from 11 residues. Here the CDR3 DNA reads TGCAGTGCTAGAGCCACCTACGAGCAGTACTTC. Translation: CSARATYEQYF.

This chain connects TRBV7-2 to TRBJ2-4, with 7 bases aligning to TRBD2. The CDR3 is made up of 16 amino acids. The germline V gene has CDR1 SGHTA and CDR2 FQGNSA. V lost 4 bases to trimming and J lost 0 bases; unmatched junction nucleotides: 6. The CDR3 nucleotides are TGTGCCAGCAGCTCTCCGGGGGGATTAGCCAAAAACATTCAGTACTTC. Amino acids: CASSSPGGLAKNIQYF.

This clonotype was observed many times. CDR3 in DNA: TGTGCCAGCAGCCCCTTCGGGACAGCTATCTATGGCTACACCTTC. Its protein product is CASSPFGTAIYGYTF. This sequence joins TRBV11-3 and TRBJ1-2, with 7 bases matching TRBD1. Trimming took 5 bases from V and 4 from J; bases not matched to a gene: 10. Germline CDR1 and CDR2: SGHNT and YENEEA. The CDR3 extends over 15 amino acids.

This clonotype occurred many times. This chain links TRBV20-1 with TRBJ1-5, with D possibly matching TRBD1 (5 bases). This CDR3 has 13 residues. The germline V gene encodes CDR1 DFQATT and CDR2 SNEGSKA (reference sequence). Between the trimmed V and J ends, which lost 3 bases and 4 bases, there was a span of 10 bases. CDR3 protein: CSARKGPNQPQHF. CDR3 sequence (DNA): TGCAGTGCTAGGAAGGGGCCAAATCAGCCCCAGCATTTT.

A word on this clonotype: This sequence may be a read error, since a much larger clone differs from it by one base. This sequence joins TRBV7-2 and TRBJ2-7, with D possibly matching TRBD1 (6 bases). V shed 2 bases and J shed 6 bases, with 14 bases lying between them. In germline, CDR1 is SGHTA, CDR2 FQGNSA. This CDR3 contains 14 residues. CDR3 region: CTSSLQGLPGEQYF. CDR3 bases: TGTACCAGCAGCTTACAGGGGTTACCGGGCGAGCAGTACTTC.

The chain has TRBV6-6 and TRBJ1-1; D call uncertain. V was cut by 7 bases and J by 0 bases, with 9 bases left in between. There are 13 residues in the CDR3. Germline CDR1 is MNHNY and CDR2 is SVGAGI (reference sequence). For the CDR3, the DNA is TGTGCCAGCATAGACGTCATGAACACTGAAGCTTTCTTT. This gives the protein CASIDVMNTEAFF.

This clonotype has at least ten counts. V usage is TRBV30 and J usage is TRBJ1-2; 9 bases agree with TRBD1. Per the germline V gene, CDR1 is GTSNPN and CDR2 is SVGIG (reference sequence). CDR3 length equals 14 residues. After removal of 2 bases from V and 4 bases from J, the junction contained 5 bases not matched to a gene. The chain's CDR3 is CAWSRDRVAYGYTF. CDR3 DNA: TGTGCCTGGAGTCGGGACAGGGTGGCCTATGGCTACACCTTC.

The chain carries TRBV7-2 and TRBJ1-1; D is perhaps TRBD1 (5 bases). This CDR3 spans 13 amino acids. V was trimmed by 3 bases and J by 3 bases, leaving 8 bases between them. From germline, CDR1 is SGHTA and CDR2 FQGNSA. The CDR3 spells CASSFRDDTEAFF. In DNA, the CDR3 is TGTGCCAGCAGCTTCCGGGACGACACTGAAGCTTTCTTT.

At least ten counts were recorded for this clonotype. The chain is built from TRBV6-2 or TRBV6-3 and TRBJ2-7; TRBD2 aligns across 11 bases. The J segment lost 12 bases and the V segment lost 6 bases, leaving 7 bases of the junction unmatched. The CDR3 is 12 residues long. Per germline, CDR1 MNHEY and CDR2 SVGEGT. The CDR3 loop is CASSSTSGVLYF. The DNA for the CDR3 is TGTGCCAGCAGCTCGACTAGCGGGGTTCTGTACTTC.

This chain connects TRBV12-3 or TRBV12-4 to TRBJ1-5; D ambiguous. V dropped 5 bases and J dropped 7 bases, with 15 bases sitting between them. This CDR3 has 14 residues. CDR3 bases: TGTGCCAGCAGTCTACAACCTCCTGGCCAGCCCCAGCATTTT. It specifies CASSLQPPGQPQHF.

The V and J genes are TRBV19 and TRBJ2-1, with 7 nucleotides matching TRBD1. Losses at the gene ends were 3 bases for V and 5 bases for J; bases not matched to a gene: 4. This CDR3 has 14 residues. Germline lookup yields CDR1 LNHDA and CDR2 SQIVND (reference sequence). The CDR3 nucleotides read TGTGCCAGTAGTATCCAGGGGGTGCACAATGAGCAGTTCTTC. Amino acid sequence: CASSIQGVHNEQFF.

The table lists this clonotype with many counts. The chain is built from TRBV11-2 and TRBJ2-1; D might be TRBD2 (6 bases). The CDR3 runs to 13 residues. V shed 3 bases and J shed 7 bases, with 10 bases lying between them. Germline V gene lookup returns CDR1 SGHAT and CDR2 FQNNGV. CDR3: CASSFGGRNEQFF. As DNA, the CDR3 is TGTGCCAGCAGCTTCGGGGGTCGAAATGAGCAGTTCTTC.